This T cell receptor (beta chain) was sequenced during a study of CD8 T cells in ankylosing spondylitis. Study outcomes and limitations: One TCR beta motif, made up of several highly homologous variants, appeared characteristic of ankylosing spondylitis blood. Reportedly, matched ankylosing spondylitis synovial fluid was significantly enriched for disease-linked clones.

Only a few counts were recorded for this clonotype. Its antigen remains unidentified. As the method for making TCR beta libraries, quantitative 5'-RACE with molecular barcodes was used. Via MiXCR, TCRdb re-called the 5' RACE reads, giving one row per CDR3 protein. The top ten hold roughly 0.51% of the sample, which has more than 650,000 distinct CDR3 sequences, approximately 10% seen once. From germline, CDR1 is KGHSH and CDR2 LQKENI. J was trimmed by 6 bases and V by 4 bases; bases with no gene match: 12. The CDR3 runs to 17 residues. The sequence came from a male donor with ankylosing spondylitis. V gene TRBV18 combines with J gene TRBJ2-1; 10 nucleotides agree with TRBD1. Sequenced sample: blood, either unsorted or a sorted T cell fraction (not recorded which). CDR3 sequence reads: CASSRRSTGGAGNEQFF. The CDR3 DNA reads TGTGCCAGCTCACGACGGTCGACAGGGGGCGCGGGCAATGAGCAGTTCTTC.